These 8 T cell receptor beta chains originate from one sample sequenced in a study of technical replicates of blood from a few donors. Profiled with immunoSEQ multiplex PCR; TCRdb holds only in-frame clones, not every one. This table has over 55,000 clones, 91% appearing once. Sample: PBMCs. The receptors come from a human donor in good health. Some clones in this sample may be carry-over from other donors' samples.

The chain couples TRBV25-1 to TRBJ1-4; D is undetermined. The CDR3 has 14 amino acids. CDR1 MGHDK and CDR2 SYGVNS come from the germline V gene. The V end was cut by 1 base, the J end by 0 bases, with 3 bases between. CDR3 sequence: CASSEFSTNEKLFF. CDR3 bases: TGTGCCAGCAGTGAATTCTCAACTAATGAAAAACTGTTTTTT.

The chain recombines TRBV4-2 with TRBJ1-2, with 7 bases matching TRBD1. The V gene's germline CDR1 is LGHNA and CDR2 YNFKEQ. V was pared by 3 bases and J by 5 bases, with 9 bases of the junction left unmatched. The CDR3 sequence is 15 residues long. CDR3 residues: CASSQPGQFGYGYTF. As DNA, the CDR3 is TGTGCCAGCAGCCAGCCGGGACAGTTTGGGTATGGCTACACCTTC.

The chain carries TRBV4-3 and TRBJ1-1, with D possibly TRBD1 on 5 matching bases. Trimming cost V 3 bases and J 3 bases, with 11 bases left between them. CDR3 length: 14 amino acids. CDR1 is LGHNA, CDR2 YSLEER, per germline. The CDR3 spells CASSHRVVDTEAFF. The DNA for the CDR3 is TGCGCCAGCAGCCACAGGGTGGTCGACACTGAAGCTTTCTTT.

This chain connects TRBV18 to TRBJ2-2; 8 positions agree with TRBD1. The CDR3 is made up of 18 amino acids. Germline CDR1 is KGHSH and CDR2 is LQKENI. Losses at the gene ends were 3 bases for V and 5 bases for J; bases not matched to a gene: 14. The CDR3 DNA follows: TGTGCCAGCTCACCCACACCATTACAGGGGGGCCGGACCGGGGAGCTGTTTTTT. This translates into CASSPTPLQGGRTGELFF.

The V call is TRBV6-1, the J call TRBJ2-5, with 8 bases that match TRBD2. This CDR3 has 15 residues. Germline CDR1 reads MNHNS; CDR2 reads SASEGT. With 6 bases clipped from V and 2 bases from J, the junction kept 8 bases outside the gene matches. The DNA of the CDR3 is TGTGCCAGCAGGAGTAGCGGGAATCCTCAAGAGACCCAGTACTTC. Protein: CASRSSGNPQETQYF.

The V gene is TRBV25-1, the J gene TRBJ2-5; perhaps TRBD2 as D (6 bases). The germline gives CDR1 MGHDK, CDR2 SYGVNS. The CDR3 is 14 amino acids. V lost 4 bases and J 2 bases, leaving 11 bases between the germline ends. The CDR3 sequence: CASSVPGLQETQYF. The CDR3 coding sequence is TGTGCCAGCAGTGTACCGGGACTTCAAGAGACCCAGTACTTC.

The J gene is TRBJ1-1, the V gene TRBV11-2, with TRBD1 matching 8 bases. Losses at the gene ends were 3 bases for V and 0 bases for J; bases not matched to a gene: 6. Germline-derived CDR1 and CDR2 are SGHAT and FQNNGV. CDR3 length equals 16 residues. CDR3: CASSFPGTGMNTEAFF. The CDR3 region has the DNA TGTGCCAGCAGCTTCCCCGGGACAGGTATGAACACTGAAGCTTTCTTT.

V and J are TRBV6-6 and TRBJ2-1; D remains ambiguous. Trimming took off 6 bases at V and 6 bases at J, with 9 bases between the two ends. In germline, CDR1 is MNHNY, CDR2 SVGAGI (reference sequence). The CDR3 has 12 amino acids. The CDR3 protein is CASSTRVNEQFF. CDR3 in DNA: TGTGCCAGCAGCACTCGGGTCAATGAGCAGTTCTTC.